This T cell receptor (beta chain) was obtained from a study of shared clonotypes between healthy human individuals. Overall study findings and caveats: Clonotype sharing levels among donors were expected to vary with sequencing depth. The sole specimen, blood, was sampled, and tissue repertoires likely differ.

Each subset's genomic DNA was shared equally among a number of immunoSEQ plates. Here immunoSEQ multiplex PCR was the method, and the copy in TCRdb shows in-frame clones only, minus some. The sample records fewer than 600,000 clones, 79% being singletons. CDR1 is MDHEN, CDR2 SYDVKM, per germline. The length of the CDR3 is 15 residues. V lost 3 bases and J lost 6, with 15 bases in between. Concerning this clone itself: Its antigen is currently unknown.

The specimen sequenced was PBMCs. V gene TRBV28 combines with J gene TRBJ1-5; weak D call: TRBD1 (5 bases). The receptor comes from a middle-aged woman in good health. Some clones in this sample may be carry-over from other donors' samples. The CDR3 reads CASSFNTGFSQPQHF. The CDR3 coding sequence is TGTGCCAGCAGTTTCAATACAGGTTTCAGTCAGCCCCAGCATTTT. Together with reference TRBV28 and TRBJ1-5, the CDR3 gives the full variable domain: DVKVTQSSRYLVKRTGEKVFLECVQDMDHENMFWYRQDPGLGLRLIYFSYDVKMKEKGDIPEGYSVSREKKERFSLILESASTNQTSMYLCASSFNTGFSQPQHFGDGTRLSIL.